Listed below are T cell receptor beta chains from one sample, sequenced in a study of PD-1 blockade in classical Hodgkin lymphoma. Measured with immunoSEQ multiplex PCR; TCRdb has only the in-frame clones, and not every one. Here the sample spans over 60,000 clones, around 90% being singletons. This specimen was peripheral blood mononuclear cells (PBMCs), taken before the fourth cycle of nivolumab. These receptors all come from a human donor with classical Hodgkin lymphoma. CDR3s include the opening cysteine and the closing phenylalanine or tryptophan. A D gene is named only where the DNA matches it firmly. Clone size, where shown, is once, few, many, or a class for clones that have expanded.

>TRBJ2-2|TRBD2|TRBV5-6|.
CASSFLADYYTGELFF
TGTGCCAGCAGCTTCCTAGCGGACTATTACACCGGGGAGCTGTTTTTT
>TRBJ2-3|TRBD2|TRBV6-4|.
CASSDGAGTDTQYF
TGTGCCAGCAGTGACGGAGCGGGGACAGATACGCAGTATTTT
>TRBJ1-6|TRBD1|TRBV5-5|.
CASSLPRGRNSPLHF
TGTGCCAGCAGTTTACCCAGGGGGAGAAATTCACCCCTCCACTTT
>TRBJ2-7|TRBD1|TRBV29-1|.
CSVGDRAYEQYF
TGCAGCGTGGGGGACAGGGCCTACGAGCAGTACTTC
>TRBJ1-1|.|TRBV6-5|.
CASSYGGLMNTEAFF
TGTGCCAGCAGTTACGGGGGCTTAATGAACACTGAAGCTTTCTTT
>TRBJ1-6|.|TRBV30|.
CAWSGPQLTGSSPLHF
TGTGCCTGGAGTGGCCCGCAGCTAACCGGGAGTTCACCCCTCCACTTT
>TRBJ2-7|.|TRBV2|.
CASSEAGATYEQYF
TGTGCCAGCAGTGAAGCGGGCGCCACCTACGAGCAGTACTTC
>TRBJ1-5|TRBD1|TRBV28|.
CASSSPRGQGSQPQHF
TGTGCCAGCAGTTCTCCCCGGGGACAGGGTAGTCAGCCCCAGCATTTT
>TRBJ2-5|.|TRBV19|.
CASSISITSRQETQYF
TGTGCCAGTAGTATAAGTATTACGAGTCGGCAAGAGACCCAGTACTTC
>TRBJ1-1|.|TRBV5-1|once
CASHWTGPENTEAFF
TGCGCCAGCCACTGGACGGGGCCCGAGAACACTGAAGCTTTCTTT
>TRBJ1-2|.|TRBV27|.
CASSFEGRGYTF
TGTGCCAGCAGTTTCGAGGGGAGAGGCTACACCTTC
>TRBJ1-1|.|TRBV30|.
CAWSGQLNTEAFF
TGTGCCTGGAGTGGCCAGTTGAACACTGAAGCTTTCTTT
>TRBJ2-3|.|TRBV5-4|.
CASSLDQHTQYF
TGTGCCAGCAGCTTGGACCAACATACGCAGTATTTT
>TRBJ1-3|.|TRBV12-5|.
CASGLGSPRRGRNVNTIYF
TGTGCTAGTGGTTTGGGGAGCCCCCGGCGAGGGAGGAACGTCAACACCATATATTTT
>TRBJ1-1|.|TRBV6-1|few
CASSDGFDTEAFF
TGTGCCAGCAGCGATGGTTTTGACACTGAAGCTTTCTTT
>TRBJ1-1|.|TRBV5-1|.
CASSLGGVNTEAFF
TGCGCCAGCAGCTTGGGGGGAGTGAACACTGAAGCTTTCTTT
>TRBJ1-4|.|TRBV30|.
CAWIAHLRDGEKLFF
TGTGCCTGGATCGCCCACCTCCGGGACGGTGAAAAACTGTTTTTT
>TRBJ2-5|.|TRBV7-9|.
CASSWGDGQETQYF
TGTGCCAGCAGCTGGGGGGACGGACAAGAGACCCAGTACTTC
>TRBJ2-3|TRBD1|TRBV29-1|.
CSVGRQGEDTQYF
TGCAGCGTTGGCCGACAGGGGGAAGATACGCAGTATTTT
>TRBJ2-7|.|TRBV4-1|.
CASSQDEGAYEQYF
TGCGCCAGCAGCCAAGATGAGGGGGCCTACGAGCAGTACTTC
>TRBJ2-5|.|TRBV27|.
CASSPQPDVQETQYF
TGTGCCAGCAGTCCCCAACCGGACGTTCAAGAGACCCAGTACTTC
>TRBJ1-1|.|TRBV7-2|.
CASSAGVWEEAFF
TGTGCCAGCAGCGCAGGGGTGTGGGAAGAAGCTTTCTTT
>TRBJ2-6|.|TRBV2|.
CASLRDSGANVLTF
TGTGCCAGCCTACGGGACTCTGGGGCCAACGTCCTGACTTTC
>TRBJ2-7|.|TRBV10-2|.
CASSEKRGTRYEQYF
TGCGCCAGCAGTGAGAAACGGGGGACCCGGTACGAGCAGTACTTC
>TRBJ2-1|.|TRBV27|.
CASSLTVWGNEQFF
TGTGCCAGCAGTTTAACAGTATGGGGCAATGAGCAGTTCTTC
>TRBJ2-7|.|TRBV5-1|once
CASSRPGLEQYF
TGCGCCAGCAGTAGACCCGGGCTCGAGCAGTACTTC
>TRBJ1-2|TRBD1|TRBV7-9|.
CASSPPWDRGRDGYTF
TGTGCCAGCAGCCCCCCTTGGGACAGGGGACGTGATGGCTACACCTTC
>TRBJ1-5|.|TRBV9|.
CASSVTDPGPQHF
TGTGCCAGCAGCGTAACCGACCCAGGGCCCCAGCATTTT
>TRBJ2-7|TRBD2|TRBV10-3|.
CAISEFAGGTYEQYF
TGTGCCATCAGTGAGTTTGCGGGGGGTACCTACGAGCAGTACTTC
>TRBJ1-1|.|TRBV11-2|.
CASSPKWVTEAFF
TGTGCCAGCAGCCCCAAGTGGGTGACTGAAGCTTTCTTT
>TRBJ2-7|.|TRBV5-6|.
CASSLASYEQYF
TGTGCCAGCAGCCTGGCCAGCTACGAGCAGTACTTC
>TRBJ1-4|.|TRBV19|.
CASSPPDGRATNEKLFF
TGTGCCAGTAGTCCCCCGGACGGACGTGCTACTAATGAAAAACTGTTTTTT
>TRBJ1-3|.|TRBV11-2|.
CASSAGHSGNTIYF
TGTGCCAGCAGCGCCGGACATTCTGGAAACACCATATATTTT